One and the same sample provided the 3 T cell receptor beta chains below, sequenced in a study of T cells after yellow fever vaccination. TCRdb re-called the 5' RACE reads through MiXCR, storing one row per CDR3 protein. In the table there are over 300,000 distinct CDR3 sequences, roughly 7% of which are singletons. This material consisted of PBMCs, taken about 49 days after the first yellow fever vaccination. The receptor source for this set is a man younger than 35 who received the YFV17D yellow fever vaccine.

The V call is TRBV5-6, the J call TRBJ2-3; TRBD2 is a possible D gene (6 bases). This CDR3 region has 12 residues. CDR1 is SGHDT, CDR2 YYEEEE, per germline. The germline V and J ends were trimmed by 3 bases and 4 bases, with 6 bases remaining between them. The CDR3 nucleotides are TGTGCCAGCAGCTGGGGGGCAGATACGCAGTATTTT. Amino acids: CASSWGADTQYF.

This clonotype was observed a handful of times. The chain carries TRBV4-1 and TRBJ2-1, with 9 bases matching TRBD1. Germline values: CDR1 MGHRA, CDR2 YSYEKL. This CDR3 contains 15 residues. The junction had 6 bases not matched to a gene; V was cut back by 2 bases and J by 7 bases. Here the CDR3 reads CASSQPGQGSNEQFF. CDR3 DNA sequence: TGCGCCAGCAGCCAACCGGGACAGGGCTCGAATGAGCAGTTCTTC.

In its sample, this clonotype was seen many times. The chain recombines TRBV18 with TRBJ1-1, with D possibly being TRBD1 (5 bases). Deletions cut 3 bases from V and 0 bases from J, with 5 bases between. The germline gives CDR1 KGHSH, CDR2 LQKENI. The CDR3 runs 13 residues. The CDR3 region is CASSPGLNTEAFF. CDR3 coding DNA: TGTGCCAGCTCACCGGGACTGAACACTGAAGCTTTCTTT.